This T cell receptor beta chain emerged from a study of blood T cell repertoires in COVID-19. Those enrolled, adults aged roughly 18 to 89 years, came from about two dozen US areas. Participants had their cohort set by participant-reported clinical history. The study counted Cohort 3 donors as recovered given two negative PCRs, clearance, or symptom resolution. The V segment lost 4 bases and the J segment 0 bases; nucleotides outside the gene matches: 1. This CDR3 region has 14 residues. Germline CDR1 is ENHRY and CDR2 is SYGVKD. TCRdb keeps only in-frame clones here, not all; method: immunoSEQ multiplex PCR. Seen here are approximately 210,000 clones, roughly 90% observed once, and the top ten hold 7.5% to 10%.

Sequencing was done on a sample of PBMCs or T cells enriched from blood (not recorded which). The V call is TRBV10-3, the J call TRBJ2-5; 8 nucleotides agree with TRBD1. The sequence derives from a woman aged 18 to 35 who had recovered from COVID-19. The CDR3 DNA reads as TGTGCCATCAGTGGGGACAGGTACCAAGAGACCCAGTACTTC. Protein sequence: CAISGDRYQETQYF.